This T cell receptor (beta chain) was sequenced for a study of T cell changes during pregnancy in multiple sclerosis. Here immunoSEQ multiplex PCR was the method, and the copy in TCRdb shows in-frame clones only, minus some. The sample includes around 70,000 clones, roughly nine tenths of them seen just once. Germline-derived CDR1 and CDR2 are SEHNR and FQNEAQ (reference sequence). V was pared by 4 bases and J by 4 bases, with 9 bases of the junction left unmatched. The CDR3 extends over 15 amino acids. This clone was observed a handful of times. V gene TRBV7-9 combines with J gene TRBJ1-2, with 7 bases aligning to TRBD1. The sequencing here drew on peripheral blood, taken in the first trimester of pregnancy. The clonotype comes from a female donor in good health, enrolled as a control in a pregnancy study. CDR3 residues: CASSSNSGTVYGYTF. The CDR3 nucleotides are TGTGCCAGCAGCTCAAACTCCGGGACAGTCTATGGCTACACCTTC.